Following are 6 T cell receptor beta chains from one sample sequenced in a study of resident and recirculating memory T cells in vitiligo. Only in-frame clones appear in the TCRdb table, and some are missing; sequencing was by immunoSEQ multiplex PCR. Of more than 35,000 clones listed, about nine tenths are singletons. The specimen was blood. Source of these receptors: a male donor with vitiligo.

The genes are TRBV18 and TRBJ2-7, with D tentatively TRBD2 (5 bases). CDR1 and CDR2 from the germline V gene are KGHSH and LQKENI. This CDR3 is built from 13 residues. Trimming took off 3 bases at V and 3 bases at J, with 9 bases between the two ends. The CDR3 spells CASSPVEGYEQYF. The CDR3 DNA sequence: TGTGCCAGCTCACCCGTTGAGGGCTACGAGCAGTACTTC.

This rearrangement joins TRBV7-2 to TRBJ2-5; D possibly corresponds to TRBD2 (5 bases). Germline lookup yields CDR1 SGHTA and CDR2 FQGNSA. There are 13 residues in the CDR3. Trimming shortened V by 3 bases and J by 5 bases, and 10 bases separated the two germline ends. CDR3 amino acids: CASSFNRGETQYF. DNA of the CDR3: TGTGCCAGCAGCTTCAACCGCGGGGAGACCCAGTACTTC.

The chain uses TRBV7-8 and TRBJ2-1, with 10 bases identical to TRBD2. Germline CDR1 is SGHVS and CDR2 is FQNEAQ. The J segment lost 13 bases and the V segment lost 4 bases, leaving 13 bases of the junction unmatched. This CDR3 has 15 amino acids. The CDR3 nucleotides are TGTGCCAGCAGCTACACAGCGGGGGGGGGAAAGGATCAGTTCTTC. Protein product: CASSYTAGGGKDQFF.

The chain uses TRBV29-1 and TRBJ2-3; D not resolved. Trimming pared 6 bases from V and 10 bases from J, leaving 14 bases between. CDR1 SQVTM and CDR2 ANQGSEA come from the germline V gene. The CDR3 totals 11 residues. As DNA, the CDR3 is TGCAGCGTGGGCGATGTGGGTGCGCAGTATTTT. Amino acids: CSVGDVGAQYF.

The chain joins TRBV11-2 to TRBJ2-1; D call uncertain. V lost 3 bases and J 0 bases, leaving 3 bases between the germline ends. The CDR3 extends over 13 amino acids. Germline V gene data show CDR1 as SGHAT and CDR2 as FQNNGV. CDR3 sequence reads: CASSFSSYNEQFF. The CDR3 bases are TGTGCCAGCAGCTTCAGCTCCTACAATGAGCAGTTCTTC. Full variable domain (outside the CDR3, taken from reference TRBV11-2 and TRBJ2-1): EAGVAQSPRYKIIEKRQSVAFWCNPISGHATLYWYQQILGQGPKLLIQFQNNGVVDDSQLPKDRFSAERLKGVDSTLKIQPAKLEDSAVYLCASSFSSYNEQFFGPGTRLTVL.

This clone was seen once. The rearrangement joins TRBV30 to TRBJ2-1; 12 nucleotides agree with TRBD2. The CDR3 has 15 residues. V gave up 1 base and J gave up 8 bases; unmatched junction bases: 6. Germline V gene lookup returns CDR1 GTSNPN and CDR2 SVGIG (reference sequence). The CDR3 here is CAWSGSSGGAYEQFF. CDR3 nucleotides: TGTGCCTGGAGTGGATCTAGCGGGGGGGCTTATGAGCAGTTCTTC.